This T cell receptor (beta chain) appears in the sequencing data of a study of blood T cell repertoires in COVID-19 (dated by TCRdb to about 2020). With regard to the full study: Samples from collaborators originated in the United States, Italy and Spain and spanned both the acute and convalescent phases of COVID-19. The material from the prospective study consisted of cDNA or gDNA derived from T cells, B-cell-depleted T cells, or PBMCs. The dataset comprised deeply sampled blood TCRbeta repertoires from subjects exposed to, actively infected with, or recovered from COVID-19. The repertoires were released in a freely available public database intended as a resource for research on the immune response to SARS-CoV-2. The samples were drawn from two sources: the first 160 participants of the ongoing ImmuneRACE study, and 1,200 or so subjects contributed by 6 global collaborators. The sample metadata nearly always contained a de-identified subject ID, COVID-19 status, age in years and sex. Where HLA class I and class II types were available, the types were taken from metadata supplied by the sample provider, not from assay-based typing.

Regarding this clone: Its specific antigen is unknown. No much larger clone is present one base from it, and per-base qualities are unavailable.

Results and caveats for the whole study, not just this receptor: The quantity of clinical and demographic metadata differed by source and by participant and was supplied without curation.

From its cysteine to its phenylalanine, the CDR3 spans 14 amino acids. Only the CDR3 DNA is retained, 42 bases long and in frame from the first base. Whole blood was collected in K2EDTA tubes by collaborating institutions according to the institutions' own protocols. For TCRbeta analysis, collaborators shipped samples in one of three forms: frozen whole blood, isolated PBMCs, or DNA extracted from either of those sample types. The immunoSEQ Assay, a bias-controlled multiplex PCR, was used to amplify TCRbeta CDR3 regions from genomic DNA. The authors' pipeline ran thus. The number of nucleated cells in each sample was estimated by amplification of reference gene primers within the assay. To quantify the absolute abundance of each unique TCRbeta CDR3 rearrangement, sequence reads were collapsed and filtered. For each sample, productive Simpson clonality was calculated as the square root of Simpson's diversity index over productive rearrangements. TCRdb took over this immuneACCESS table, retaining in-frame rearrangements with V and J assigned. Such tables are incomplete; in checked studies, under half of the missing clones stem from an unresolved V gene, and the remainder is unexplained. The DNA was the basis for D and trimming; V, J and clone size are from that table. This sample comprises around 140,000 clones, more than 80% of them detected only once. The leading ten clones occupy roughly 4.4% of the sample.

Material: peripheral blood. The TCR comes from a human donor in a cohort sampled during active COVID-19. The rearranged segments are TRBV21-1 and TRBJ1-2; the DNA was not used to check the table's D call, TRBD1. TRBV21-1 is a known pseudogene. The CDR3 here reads CATNRTGGHYGYTF. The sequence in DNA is TGTGCCACTAACCGGACAGGGGGACACTATGGCTACACCTTC.